This T cell receptor (beta chain) was recorded in a study of cytomegalovirus exposure and HLA in healthy donors. Study-wide results and caveats: Equally common other TCR beta chains were less clonally expanded than HLA-associated ones, a later analysis found. For most TCR beta V segments, an earlier analysis put the productive rate at about 87% or about 30% of the time. A cluster of highly shared sequence variants was likely a sequencing artifact.

A note on this clone: Its antigen remains unknown.

PCR amplification relied on 60 Vbeta primers (plus 13 Jbeta primers). Original processing notes: The authors later counted tens of millions of unique TCR beta chains, 8.5 million to 13 million of them shared. The table came from immunoSEQ multiplex PCR; TCRdb's copy has only in-frame clones and leaves some out. The V and J calls and the clone size are those of that table, but D and trimming were determined from the DNA. Seen here are roughly 120,000 clones, 77% observed once, and the top ten hold around 5%. Germline values: CDR1 SGHRS, CDR2 YFSETQ. The V end was cut by 4 bases, the J end by 1 base, with 11 bases between. The CDR3 extends over 14 amino acids.

The chain has TRBV5-1 and TRBJ1-1, with unresolved D. The TCR sequence derives from a man aged 45 to 65 in good health and CMV-seropositive. Sequenced: PBMCs. Here the CDR3 reads CASSKGDWNTEAFF. CDR3 DNA: TGCGCCAGCAGCAAAGGAGATTGGAACACTGAAGCTTTCTTT.